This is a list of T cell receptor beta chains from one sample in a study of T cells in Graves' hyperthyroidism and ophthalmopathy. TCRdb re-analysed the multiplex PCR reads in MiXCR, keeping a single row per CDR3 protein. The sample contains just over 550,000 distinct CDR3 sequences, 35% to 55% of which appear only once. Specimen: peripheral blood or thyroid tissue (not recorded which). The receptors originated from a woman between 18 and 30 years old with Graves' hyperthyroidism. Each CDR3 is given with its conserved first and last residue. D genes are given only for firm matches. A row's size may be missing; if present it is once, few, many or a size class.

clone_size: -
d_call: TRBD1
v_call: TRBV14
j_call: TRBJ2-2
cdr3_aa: CASSPLGTVGTGELFF
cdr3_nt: TGTGCCAGCAGCCCCCTTGGGACAGTTGGCACCGGGGAGCTGTTTTTT

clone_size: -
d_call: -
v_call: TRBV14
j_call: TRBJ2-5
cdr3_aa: CASSQPTGGQETQYF
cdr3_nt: TGTGCCAGCAGCCAACCCACAGGCGGCCAAGAGACCCAGTACTTC

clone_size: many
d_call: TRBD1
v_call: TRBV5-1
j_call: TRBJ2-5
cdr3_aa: CASTQMGQRQETQYF
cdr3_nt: TGCGCCAGCACCCAGATGGGACAGAGACAAGAGACCCAGTACTTC

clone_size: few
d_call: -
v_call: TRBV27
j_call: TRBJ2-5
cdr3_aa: CASSYVRRETQYF
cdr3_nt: TGTGCCAGCAGTTACGTCAGGCGGGAGACCCAGTACTTC

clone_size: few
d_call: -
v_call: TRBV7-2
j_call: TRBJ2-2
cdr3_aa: CASSLDGTLGELFF
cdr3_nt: TGTGCCAGCAGCTTAGATGGAACGCTTGGGGAGCTGTTTTTT

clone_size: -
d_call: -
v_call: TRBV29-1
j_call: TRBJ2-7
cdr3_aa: CSLASLEYEQYF
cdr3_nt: TGCAGCTTAGCGAGTTTAGAATACGAGCAGTACTTC

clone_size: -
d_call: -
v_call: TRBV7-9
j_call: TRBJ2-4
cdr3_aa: CASSLGGQENIQYF
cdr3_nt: TGTGCCAGCAGCTTAGGGGGTCAGGAGAACATTCAGTACTTC

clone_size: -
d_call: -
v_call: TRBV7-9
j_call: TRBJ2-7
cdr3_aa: CASSQDGGVGVGEQYF
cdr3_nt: TGCGCCAGCAGCCAAGATGGGGGAGTGGGGGTCGGCGAGCAGTACTTC

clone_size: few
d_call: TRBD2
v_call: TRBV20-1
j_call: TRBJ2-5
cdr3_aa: CSAGVSGTQETQYF
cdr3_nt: TGCAGTGCTGGGGTTAGCGGGACCCAAGAGACCCAGTACTTC

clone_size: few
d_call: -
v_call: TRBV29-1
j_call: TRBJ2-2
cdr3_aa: CSAGGMALTGKNTGELFF
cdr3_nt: TGCAGCGCAGGAGGCATGGCACTTACAGGGAAGAACACCGGGGAGCTGTTTTTT

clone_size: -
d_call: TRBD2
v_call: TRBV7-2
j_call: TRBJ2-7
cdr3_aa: CASSVLRTSGSSYEQYF
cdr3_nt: TGTGCCAGCAGCGTACTCCGGACTAGCGGGAGCTCCTACGAGCAGTACTTC

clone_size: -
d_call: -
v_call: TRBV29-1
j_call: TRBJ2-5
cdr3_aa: CSAPTGREETQYF
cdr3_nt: TGCAGCGCTCCGACAGGGAGGGAAGAGACCCAGTACTTC

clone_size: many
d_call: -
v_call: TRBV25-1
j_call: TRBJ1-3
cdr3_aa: CASSESGGIDWRSGNTIYF
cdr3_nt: TGTGCCAGCAGTGAATCGGGGGGAATCGACTGGCGCTCTGGAAACACCATATATTTT

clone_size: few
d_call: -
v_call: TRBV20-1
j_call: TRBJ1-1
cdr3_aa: CSAHGGNTEAFF
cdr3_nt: TGCAGTGCCCACGGCGGAAACACTGAAGCTTTCTTT

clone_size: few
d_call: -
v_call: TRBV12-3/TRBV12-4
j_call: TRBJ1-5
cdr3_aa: CASSFRGDNQPQHF
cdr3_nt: TGTGCCAGCAGTTTTAGGGGGGACAATCAGCCCCAGCATTTT

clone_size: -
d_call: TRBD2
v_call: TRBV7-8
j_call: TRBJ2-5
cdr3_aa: CASSGNFLETQYF
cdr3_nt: TGTGCCTCTAGCGGGAACTTCCTGGAGACCCAGTACTTC

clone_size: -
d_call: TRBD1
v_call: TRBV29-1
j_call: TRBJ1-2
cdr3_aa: CACLGGNYGYTF
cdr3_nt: TGTGCCTGTCTAGGGGGCAACTATGGCTACACCTTC

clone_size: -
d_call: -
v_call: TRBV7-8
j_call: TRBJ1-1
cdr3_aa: CASSLVYPMNTEAFF
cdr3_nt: TGTGCCAGCAGCTTAGTCTACCCAATGAACACTGAAGCTTTCTTT

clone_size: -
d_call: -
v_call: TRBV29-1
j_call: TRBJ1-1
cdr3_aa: CSVATGTLF
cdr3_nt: -

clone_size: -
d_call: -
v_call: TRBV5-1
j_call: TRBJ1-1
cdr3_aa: CASSDPTVTEAFF
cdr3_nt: TGCGCCAGCAGCGACCCAACGGTAACTGAAGCTTTCTTT

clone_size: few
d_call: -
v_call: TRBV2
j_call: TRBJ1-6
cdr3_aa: CASSKKRNSPLHF
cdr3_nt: TGTGCCAGCAGTAAAAAACGCAATTCACCCCTCCACTTT

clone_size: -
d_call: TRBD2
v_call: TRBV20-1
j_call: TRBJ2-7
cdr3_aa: CSASTQREDEQYF
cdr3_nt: TGCAGTGCTAGTACCCAGCGGGAGGACGAGCAGTACTTC

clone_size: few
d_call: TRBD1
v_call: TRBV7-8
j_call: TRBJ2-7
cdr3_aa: CASSKPGTGNEQYF
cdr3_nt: TGTGCCAGCAGCAAACCCGGGACAGGTAACGAGCAGTACTTC

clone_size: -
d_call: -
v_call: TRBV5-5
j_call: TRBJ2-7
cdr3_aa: CASSTPSVPYEQYF
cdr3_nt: TGTGCCAGCAGCACCCCGAGTGTGCCCTACGAGCAGTACTTC

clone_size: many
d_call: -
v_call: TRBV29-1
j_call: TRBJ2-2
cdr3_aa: CSVGEGIGELFF
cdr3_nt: TGCAGCGTTGGGGAAGGAATCGGGGAGCTGTTTTTT

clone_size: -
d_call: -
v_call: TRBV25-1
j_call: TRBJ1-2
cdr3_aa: CASSEYGTGYTF
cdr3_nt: TGTGCCAGCAGTGAATACGGGACAGGCTACACCTTC

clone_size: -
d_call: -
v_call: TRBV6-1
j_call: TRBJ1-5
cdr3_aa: CASSESLSNQPQHF
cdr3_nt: TGTGCCAGCAGTGAATCTCTTAGCAATCAGCCCCAGCATTTT

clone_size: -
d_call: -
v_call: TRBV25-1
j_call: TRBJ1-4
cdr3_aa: CASSLQWGYNEKLFF
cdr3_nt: TGTGCCAGCAGCTTACAATGGGGCTATAATGAAAAACTGTTTTTT

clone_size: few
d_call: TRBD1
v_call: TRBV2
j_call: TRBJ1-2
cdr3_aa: CASSQDRGLVGYTF
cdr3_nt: TGTGCCAGCAGCCAGGACAGGGGGTTGGTGGGCTACACCTTC

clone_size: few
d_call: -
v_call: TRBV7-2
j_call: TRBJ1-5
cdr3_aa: CASSPTGGPQHF
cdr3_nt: TGTGCCAGCAGCCCGACGGGTGGGCCCCAGCATTTT

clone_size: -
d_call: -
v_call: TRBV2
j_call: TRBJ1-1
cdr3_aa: CASIPGVGDTEAFF
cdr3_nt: TGTGCAAGCATCCCAGGGGTGGGCGACACTGAAGCTTTCTTT

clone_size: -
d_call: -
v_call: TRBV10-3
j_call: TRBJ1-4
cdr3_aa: CAVRDGEKLFF
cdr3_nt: TGTGCCGTGAGGGACGGTGAAAAACTGTTTTTT

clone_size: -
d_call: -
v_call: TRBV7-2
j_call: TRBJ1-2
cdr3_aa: CASSYFEFDGYTF
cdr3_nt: TGTGCCAGCAGCTACTTTGAATTCGATGGCTACACCTTC

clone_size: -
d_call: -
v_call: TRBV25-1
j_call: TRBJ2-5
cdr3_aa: CASLGTTRETQYF
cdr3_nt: TGTGCCAGCCTAGGGACCACCCGAGAGACCCAGTACTTC

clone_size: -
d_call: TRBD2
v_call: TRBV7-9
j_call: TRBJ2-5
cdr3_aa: CASSWIAGEETQYF
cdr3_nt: TGTGCCAGCAGCTGGATAGCGGGAGAGGAGACCCAGTACTTC

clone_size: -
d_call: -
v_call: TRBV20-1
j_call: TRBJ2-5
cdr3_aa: CSARVGLQETQYF
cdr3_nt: TGCAGTGCTAGAGTCGGCCTCCAAGAGACCCAGTACTTC

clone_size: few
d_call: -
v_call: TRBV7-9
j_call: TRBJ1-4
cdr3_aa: CASSANYKGPYEKLFF
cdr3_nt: TGTGCCAGCAGCGCCAACTACAAAGGACCTTATGAAAAACTGTTTTTT

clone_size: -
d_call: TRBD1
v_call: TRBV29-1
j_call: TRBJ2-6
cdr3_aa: CSVRSTGGAGANVLTF
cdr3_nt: TGCAGCGTTAGGTCGACAGGGGGCGCTGGGGCCAACGTCCTGACTTTC

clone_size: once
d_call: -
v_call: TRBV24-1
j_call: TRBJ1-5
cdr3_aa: CATRVADHQPQHF
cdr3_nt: TGTGCCACCAGGGTGGCAGACCATCAGCCCCAGCATTTT

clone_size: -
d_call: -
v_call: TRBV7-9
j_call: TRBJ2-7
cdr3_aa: CASSGTPSSYEQYF
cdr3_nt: TGTGCCAGCAGTGGGACACCGAGCTCCTACGAGCAGTACTTC

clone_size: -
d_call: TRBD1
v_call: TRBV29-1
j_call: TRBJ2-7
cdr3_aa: CSQDDRDRVYEQYF
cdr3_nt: TGCAGCCAAGACGATAGGGACAGGGTCTACGAGCAGTACTTC

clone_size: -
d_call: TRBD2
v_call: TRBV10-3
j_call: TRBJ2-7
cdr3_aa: CAISGLAGREQYF
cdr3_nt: TGTGCCATCAGTGGACTAGCGGGACGCGAGCAGTACTTC

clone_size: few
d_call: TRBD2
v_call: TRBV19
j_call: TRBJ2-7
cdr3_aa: CASSWSGRAVTYEQYF
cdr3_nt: TGTGCCAGTAGTTGGAGCGGGAGGGCCGTAACCTACGAGCAGTACTTC

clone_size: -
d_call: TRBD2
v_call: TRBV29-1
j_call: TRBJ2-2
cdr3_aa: CSVVGTSGIGTGELFF
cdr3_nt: TGCAGCGTTGTCGGGACTAGCGGGATCGGCACCGGGGAGCTGTTTTTT

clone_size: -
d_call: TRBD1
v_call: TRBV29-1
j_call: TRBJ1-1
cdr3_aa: CSVLPNRGGTEAFF
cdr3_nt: TGCAGCGTTCTTCCAAACAGGGGAGGGACTGAAGCTTTCTTT

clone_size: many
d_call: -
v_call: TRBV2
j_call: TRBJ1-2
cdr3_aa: CASSPLDGGVGAF
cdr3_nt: TGTGCCAGCAGTCCTCTGGACGGGGGCGTAGGTGCCTTC

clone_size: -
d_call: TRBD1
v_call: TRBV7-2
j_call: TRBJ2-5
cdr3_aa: CASSSPGTGETQYF
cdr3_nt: TGTGCCAGCAGCAGTCCCGGGACAGGGGAGACCCAGTACTTC

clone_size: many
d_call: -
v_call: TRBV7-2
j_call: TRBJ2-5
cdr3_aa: CASSLVETQYF
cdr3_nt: TGTGCCAGCAGCTTAGTGGAGACCCAGTACTTC